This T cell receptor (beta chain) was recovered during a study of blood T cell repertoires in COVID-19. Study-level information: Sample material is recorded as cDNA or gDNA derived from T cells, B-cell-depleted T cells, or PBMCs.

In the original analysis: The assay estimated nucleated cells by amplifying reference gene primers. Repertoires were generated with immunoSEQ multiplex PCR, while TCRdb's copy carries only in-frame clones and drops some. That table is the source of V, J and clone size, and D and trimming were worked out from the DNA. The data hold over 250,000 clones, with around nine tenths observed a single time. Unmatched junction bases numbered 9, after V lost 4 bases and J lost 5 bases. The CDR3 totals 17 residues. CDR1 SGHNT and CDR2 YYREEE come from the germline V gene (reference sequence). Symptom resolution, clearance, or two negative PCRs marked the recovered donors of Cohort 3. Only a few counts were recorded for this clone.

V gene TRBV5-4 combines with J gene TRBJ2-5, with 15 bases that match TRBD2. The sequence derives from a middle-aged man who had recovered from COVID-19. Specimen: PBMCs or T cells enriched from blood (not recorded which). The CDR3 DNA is TGTGCCAGCAGCGCCGGACTAGCGGGAGGGCCGGAGGAGACCCAGTACTTC. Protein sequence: CASSAGLAGGPEETQYF.